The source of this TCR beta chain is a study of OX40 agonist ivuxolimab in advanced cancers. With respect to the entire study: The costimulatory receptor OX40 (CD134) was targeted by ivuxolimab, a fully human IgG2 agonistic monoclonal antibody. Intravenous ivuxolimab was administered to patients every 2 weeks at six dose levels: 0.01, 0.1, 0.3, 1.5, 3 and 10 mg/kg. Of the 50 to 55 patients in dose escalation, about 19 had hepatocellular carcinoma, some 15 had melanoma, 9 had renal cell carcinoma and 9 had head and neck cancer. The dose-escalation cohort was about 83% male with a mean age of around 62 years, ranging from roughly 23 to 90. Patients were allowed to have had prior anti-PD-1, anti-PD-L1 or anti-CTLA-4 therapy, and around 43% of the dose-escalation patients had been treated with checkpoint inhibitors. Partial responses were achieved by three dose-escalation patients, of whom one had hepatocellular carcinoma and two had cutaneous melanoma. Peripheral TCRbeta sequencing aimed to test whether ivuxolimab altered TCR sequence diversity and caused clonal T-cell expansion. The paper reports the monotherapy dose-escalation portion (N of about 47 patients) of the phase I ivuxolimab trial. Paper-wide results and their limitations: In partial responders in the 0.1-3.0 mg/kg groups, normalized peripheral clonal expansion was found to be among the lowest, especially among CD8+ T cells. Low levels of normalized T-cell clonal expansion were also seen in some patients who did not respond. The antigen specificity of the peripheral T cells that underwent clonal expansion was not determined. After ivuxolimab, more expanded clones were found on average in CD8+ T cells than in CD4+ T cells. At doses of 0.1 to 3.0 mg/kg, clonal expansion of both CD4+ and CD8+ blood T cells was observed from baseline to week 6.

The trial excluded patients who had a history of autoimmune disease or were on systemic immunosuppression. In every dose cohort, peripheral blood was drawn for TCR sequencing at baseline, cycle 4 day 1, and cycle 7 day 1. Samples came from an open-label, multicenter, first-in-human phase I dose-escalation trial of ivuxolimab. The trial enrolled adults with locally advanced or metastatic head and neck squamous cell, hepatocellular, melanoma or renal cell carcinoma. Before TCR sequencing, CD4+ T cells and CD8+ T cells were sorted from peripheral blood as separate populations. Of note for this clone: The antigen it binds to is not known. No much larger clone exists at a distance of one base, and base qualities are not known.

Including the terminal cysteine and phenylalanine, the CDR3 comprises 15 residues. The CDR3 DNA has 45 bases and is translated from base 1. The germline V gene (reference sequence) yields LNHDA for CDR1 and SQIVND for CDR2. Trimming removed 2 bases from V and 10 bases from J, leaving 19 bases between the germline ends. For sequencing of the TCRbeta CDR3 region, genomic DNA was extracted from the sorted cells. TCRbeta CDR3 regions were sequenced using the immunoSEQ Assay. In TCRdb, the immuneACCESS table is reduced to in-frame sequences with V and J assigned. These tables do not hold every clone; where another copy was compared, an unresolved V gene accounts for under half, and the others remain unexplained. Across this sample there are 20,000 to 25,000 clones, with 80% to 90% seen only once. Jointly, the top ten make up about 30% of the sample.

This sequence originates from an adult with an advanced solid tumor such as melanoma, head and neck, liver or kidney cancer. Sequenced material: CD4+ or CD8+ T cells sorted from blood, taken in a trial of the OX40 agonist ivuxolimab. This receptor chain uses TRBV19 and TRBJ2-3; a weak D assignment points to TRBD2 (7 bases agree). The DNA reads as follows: TGTGCCAGTAGTATAAAGGGGGAGGGATTTGGGCCGCAGTATTTT. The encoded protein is CASSIKGEGFGPQYF.